The 30 T cell receptor beta chains listed next were all sequenced from one sample in a study of shared clonotypes between healthy human individuals. The data were produced by immunoSEQ multiplex PCR, yet TCRdb's version contains in-frame clones alone and is incomplete. The sample shows almost 700,000 clones, 92% of them seen only once. CD8 cells regarded as naive lacked CD45RO, were positively chosen for CCR7, and omitted terminally differentiated effector memory CD45RA+ cells. Specimen: naive CD8+ T cells sorted from blood. The receptors stem from a man younger than 40 in good health.

The V call is TRBV2, the J call TRBJ2-5; D perhaps matches TRBD2 (6 bases). CDR1 is SNHLY and CDR2 is FYNNEI in the germline V gene. V lost 8 bases and J lost 7, with 14 bases in between. The CDR3 loop spans 12 amino acids. The CDR3 loop is CASASLEGTQYF. CDR3 in DNA: TGTGCCAGCGCCAGTTTGGAGGGGACCCAGTACTTC. The full variable domain, in which reference TRBV2 and TRBJ2-5 provide the parts outside the CDR3, is EPEVTQTPSHQVTQMGQEVILRCVPISNHLYFYWYRQILGQKVEFLVSFYNNEISEKSEIFDDQFSVERPDGSNFTLKIRSTKLEDSAMYFCASASLEGTQYFGPGTRLLVL.

This chain connects TRBV19 to TRBJ2-3, with a tentative D call TRBD2 (5 bases). The CDR3 is 15 amino acids. V was pared by 3 bases and J by 1 base, with 11 bases between. The germline gives CDR1 LNHDA, CDR2 SQIVND (reference sequence). This CDR3 reads CASSIGLAGTDTQYF. DNA of the CDR3: TGTGCCAGTAGTATCGGCCTAGCAGGCACAGATACGCAGTATTTT.

The chain couples TRBV6-5 to TRBJ1-5; the D gene is possibly TRBD1 (5 bases). Germline V lookup: CDR1 MNHEY, CDR2 SVGAGI. The CDR3 extends over 14 amino acids. V shed 2 bases and J shed 7 bases, with 12 bases lying between them. This CDR3 reads CASSYGRVSQPQHF. The CDR3 DNA reads as TGTGCCAGCAGTTACGGCAGGGTAAGCCAGCCCCAGCATTTT.

This chain joins TRBV13 and TRBJ2-3; tentative D call: TRBD1 (5 bases). The CDR3 totals 15 residues. V lost 5 bases and J lost 2, with 14 bases in between. Germline V gene lookup returns CDR1 PRHDT and CDR2 FYEKMQ (reference sequence). The CDR3 DNA sequence: TGTGCCAGCAGCGAGCCGACAGCATACACAGATACGCAGTATTTT. This sequence encodes CASSEPTAYTDTQYF.

This chain uses TRBV7-9 with TRBJ2-7; maybe TRBD1 (5 bases). The germline CDR1 and CDR2 sequences are SEHNR and FQNEAQ (reference sequence). The ends were cut back, 6 bases at V and 0 bases at J, with 12 bases in the middle. The CDR3 runs 14 residues. The CDR3 region has the DNA TGTGCCAGCAGTCCAGACAGCTACTCCTACGAGCAGTACTTC. It specifies CASSPDSYSYEQYF.

The chain combines TRBV7-9 with TRBJ2-1; no reliable D call. Between the trimmed V and J ends, which lost 5 bases and 7 bases, there was a span of 12 bases. Germline V gene data show CDR1 as SEHNR and CDR2 as FQNEAQ (reference sequence). CDR3 length equals 13 residues. CDR3 residues: CASSAATVNEQFF. The CDR3 nucleotides read TGTGCCAGCAGCGCAGCGACTGTAAATGAGCAGTTCTTC.

The chain recombines TRBV4-1 with TRBJ2-1; D not certain. The V and J ends lost 3 bases and 8 bases respectively, with 17 bases between them. The germline gives CDR1 MGHRA, CDR2 YSYEKL. The CDR3 consists of 15 residues. CDR3 DNA sequence: TGCGCCAGCAGCCAGGAGCGCACCCTTACGGATGAGCAGTTCTTC. This sequence encodes CASSQERTLTDEQFF.

The chain employs TRBV7-9 and TRBJ2-2; TRBD2 aligns across 10 bases. The CDR3 totals 14 residues. Trimming cost V 2 bases and J 7 bases; bases outside gene matches: 1. Germline V gene sequence: CDR1 SEHNR, CDR2 FQNEAQ (reference sequence). For the CDR3, the DNA is TGTGCCAGCAGCTTACTAGCGGGAGTCGGGGAGCTGTTTTTT. Protein: CASSLLAGVGELFF.

The chain is built from TRBV29-1 and TRBJ1-1; D unresolved. The CDR3 contains 12 residues. The V gene lost 7 bases and the J gene lost 5 bases, with 14 bases spanning the gap. Germline lookup yields CDR1 SQVTM and CDR2 ANQGSEA. The CDR3 spells CSAIGAGTEAFF. The CDR3 DNA reads TGCAGCGCTATCGGAGCGGGGACTGAAGCTTTCTTT.

This clone was seen many times. V and J are TRBV28 and TRBJ2-7, with TRBD2 matching 8 bases. The CDR3 has 15 amino acids. Germline CDR1 and CDR2: MDHEN and SYDVKM. J lost 6 bases, V lost 5 bases, and 12 bases had no gene match. The CDR3 region is CASSKIAGTVSEQYF. For the CDR3, the DNA is TGTGCCAGCAGTAAGATAGCGGGGACCGTCAGCGAGCAGTACTTC.

A remark on this clone: This same CDR3 is encoded by further DNA sequences in the sample. The chain is built from TRBV25-1 and TRBJ2-2; tentative D call: TRBD2 (5 bases). From germline, CDR1 is MGHDK and CDR2 SYGVNS. The CDR3 totals 12 residues. V was cut by 8 bases and J by 6 bases, with 10 bases left in between. CDR3 protein: CASSVGAGELFF. In DNA form, the CDR3 reads TGTGCCAGCTCCGTCGGGGCCGGGGAGCTGTTTTTT.

V and J are TRBV5-1 and TRBJ2-4; no definite D call. V was shortened by 1 base and J by 2 bases, with 13 bases between the two germline ends. The V gene's germline CDR1 is SGHRS and CDR2 YFSETQ. CDR3 length: 16 amino acids. The CDR3 DNA follows: TGCGCCAGCAGCTTGAGTAGGAGTCCCACCAAAAACATTCAGTACTTC. This codes for CASSLSRSPTKNIQYF.

The rearrangement uses TRBV30 and TRBJ2-7, with D perhaps TRBD1 (5 bases). CDR3 size: 11 residues. V was pared by 2 bases and J by 7 bases, with 9 bases between. Germline values: CDR1 GTSNPN, CDR2 SVGIG (reference sequence). The CDR3 protein is CAWSLGHEQYF. The DNA of the CDR3 is TGTGCCTGGAGTCTCGGACATGAGCAGTACTTC.

V and J are TRBV27 and TRBJ2-1, with 8 bases matching TRBD2. With 3 bases clipped from V and 2 bases from J, the junction kept 0 bases outside the gene matches. Germline V gene sequence: CDR1 MNHEY, CDR2 SMNVEV (reference sequence). The CDR3 runs to 14 residues. The CDR3 DNA reads as TGTGCCAGCAGTTTGCGGGGGGCCTACAATGAGCAGTTCTTC. It yields the protein CASSLRGAYNEQFF.

The V and J genes are TRBV14 and TRBJ2-5; D perhaps matches TRBD1 (5 bases). Per germline, CDR1 SGHDN and CDR2 FVKESK. The CDR3 loop spans 14 amino acids. V was trimmed by 6 bases and J by 3 bases, leaving 14 bases between them. The CDR3 DNA is TGTGCCAGCAGGGCAGGGAAAACTGAAGAGACCCAGTACTTC. It codes for CASRAGKTEETQYF.

The V call is TRBV28, the J call TRBJ2-7, with D possibly being TRBD2 (6 bases). V lost 0 bases, J lost 7 bases, and 13 bases lay in between. From germline, CDR1 is MDHEN and CDR2 SYDVKM. The CDR3 loop spans 14 amino acids. The CDR3 nucleotides read TGTGCCAGCAGTTTATGGGGCGTTGCGGGGGAGCAGTACTTC. This translates into CASSLWGVAGEQYF.

This clone was found a few times. This sample includes further DNA sequences coding for the same CDR3. The chain combines TRBV27 with TRBJ2-7, with D perhaps TRBD2 (6 bases). Germline CDR1 MNHEY, CDR2 SMNVEV (reference sequence). This CDR3 spans 13 amino acids. V was shortened by 5 bases and J by 4 bases, with 12 bases between the two germline ends. Written as DNA, the CDR3 is TGTGCCAGCAGTCCAGGACTAAAATACGAGCAGTACTTC. Its protein is CASSPGLKYEQYF.

This chain joins TRBV19 and TRBJ1-5, with D maybe TRBD1 (5 bases). V was pared by 6 bases and J by 6 bases, with 12 bases between. CDR1 is LNHDA, CDR2 SQIVND, per germline (reference sequence). This CDR3 is built from 13 residues. CDR3 nucleotides: TGTGCCAGTAGACATCAGGGAAGTCAGCCCCAGCATTTT. The encoded protein is CASRHQGSQPQHF.

The gene calls are TRBV4-1 and TRBJ2-4; D is perhaps TRBD2 (5 bases). The CDR3 loop spans 13 amino acids. Germline assignment: CDR1 MGHRA and CDR2 YSYEKL. V was shortened by 3 bases and J by 6 bases, with 9 bases between the two germline ends. CDR3 residues: CASSQQEGNIQYF. The CDR3 DNA sequence: TGCGCCAGCAGCCAGCAAGAGGGAAACATTCAGTACTTC.

The rearrangement uses TRBV7-6 and TRBJ2-7; 10 nucleotides agree with TRBD1. CDR3 length: 14 amino acids. Germline V gene sequence: CDR1 SGHVS, CDR2 FNYEAQ. The V segment lost 4 bases and the J segment 3 bases; nucleotides outside the gene matches: 3. The CDR3 is CASSSGQGLYEQYF. The CDR3 DNA is TGTGCCAGCAGCTCGGGACAGGGGCTCTACGAGCAGTACTTC.

This clone was observed once. An end of the junction differs from the germline gene, which may be a read error. The chain combines TRBV11-3 with TRBJ2-5; 7 bases match TRBD2. Germline V gene data show CDR1 as SGHNT and CDR2 as YENEEA. The CDR3 is 15 residues long. The CDR3 DNA is TGTGCCAGCAGCTTAGGTAGCGGGCTCCAAGAGGCCCAGTACTTC. It encodes CASSLGSGLQEAQYF.

This rearrangement joins TRBV6-1 to TRBJ2-7; D is unresolved. V lost 8 bases and J 6 bases, leaving 17 bases between the germline ends. Germline V gene data show CDR1 as MNHNS and CDR2 as SASEGT. The CDR3 spans 13 residues. CDR3 sequence (DNA): TGTGCCAGCCGTAGCCTAGGAGAAGCCGAGCAGTACTTC. Protein: CASRSLGEAEQYF.

To note about this clone: Additional DNA sequences in this sample encode the identical CDR3. J is TRBJ2-2 and V is TRBV29-1; 7 nucleotides agree with TRBD1. CDR1 is SQVTM and CDR2 is ANQGSEA in the germline V gene. The CDR3 is 13 residues long. Trimming at V came to 4 bases and at J to 1 base, leaving 0 bases not matched to a gene. The CDR3 DNA reads as TGCAGCGTTGGGACAGGGAACACCGGGGAGCTGTTTTTT. This encodes CSVGTGNTGELFF.

This clone has a handful of counts. The gene calls are TRBV27 and TRBJ1-2, with D tentatively TRBD1 (6 bases). The CDR3 sequence is 15 residues long. Germline CDR1 and CDR2: MNHEY and SMNVEV (reference sequence). V shed 5 bases and J shed 0 bases, with 13 bases lying between them. The CDR3 DNA sequence: TGTGCCAGCAGTCCACGGACAGTCTCTAACTATGGCTACACCTTC. Protein: CASSPRTVSNYGYTF.

This chain links TRBV9 with TRBJ1-2, with 7 bases lining up with TRBD1. The CDR3 consists of 12 residues. Losses at the gene ends were 7 bases for V and 4 bases for J; bases not matched to a gene: 4. CDR1 is SGDLS and CDR2 is YYNGEE in the germline V gene. The CDR3 loop is CASEGAAYGYTF. DNA for the CDR3: TGTGCCAGCGAGGGGGCAGCCTATGGCTACACCTTC.

The genes are TRBV7-2 and TRBJ2-3, with D unclear. The CDR3 consists of 15 residues. CDR1 is SGHTA, CDR2 FQGNSA, per germline. The V end was cut by 5 bases, the J end by 1 base, with 13 bases between. The CDR3 sequence: CASSPAFRGTDTQYF. CDR3 nucleotides: TGTGCCAGCAGCCCGGCCTTCCGAGGCACAGATACGCAGTATTTT.

The V gene is TRBV2, the J gene TRBJ2-1; tentative D call: TRBD2 (6 bases). This CDR3 spans 13 amino acids. V was cut by 7 bases and J by 5 bases, with 12 bases left in between. The germline gives CDR1 SNHLY, CDR2 FYNNEI. In DNA, the CDR3 is TGTGCCAGCACTCGGGAGAGGGACAATGAGCAGTTCTTC. Its translation is CASTRERDNEQFF.

V gene TRBV29-1 combines with J gene TRBJ1-5; a weak D match, TRBD1 (6 bases). This CDR3 spans 13 amino acids. Germline CDR1 is SQVTM and CDR2 is ANQGSEA. Deletions cut 4 bases from V and 0 bases from J, with 7 bases between. In DNA, the CDR3 is TGCAGCGTTGGGGGGGCTAGCAATCAGCCCCAGCATTTT. Protein sequence: CSVGGASNQPQHF.

The chain carries TRBV29-1 and TRBJ2-6; a weak D match, TRBD2 (5 bases). The germline V gene has CDR1 SQVTM and CDR2 ANQGSEA. The CDR3 consists of 15 residues. V was trimmed by 0 bases and J by 2 bases, leaving 8 bases between them. The CDR3 spells CSVEDRGPGANVLTF. CDR3 coding DNA: TGCAGCGTTGAAGATCGAGGGCCTGGGGCCAACGTCCTGACTTTC.

J is TRBJ2-5 and V is TRBV27, with D unclear. The CDR3 covers 15 residues. CDR1 MNHEY and CDR2 SMNVEV come from the germline V gene (reference sequence). Trimming cost V 2 bases and J 2 bases, with 12 bases left between them. CDR3 in DNA: TGTGCCAGCAGTTTAAGCGATCCGCAGCAAGAGACCCAGTACTTC. Residues: CASSLSDPQQETQYF.